Detailed here is one T cell receptor (beta chain). Its matching antigen is unknown. This record belongs to a study of cytomegalovirus exposure and HLA in healthy donors. Generated by immunoSEQ multiplex PCR, the TCRdb table keeps only in-frame clones and is missing some. Counted here are 150,000 to 250,000 clones, roughly three quarters occurring once; the ten biggest clones make up roughly 1.2%. Study-level findings and limits: Listed as cytomegalovirus-associated were over 150 TCR beta chains. Most TCR sequences were rare, but some public TCRs occurred in many donors. In vitro experiments confirmed that three CMV-associated chains were specific for CMV antigens.

The length of the CDR3 is 13 residues. V lost 6 bases, J lost 3 bases, and 9 bases lay in between. Germline V gives CDR1 ENHRY, CDR2 SYGVKD. The receptor was derived from a woman between 25 and 40 years old in good health and CMV-seronegative. The rearrangement uses TRBV10-3 and TRBJ1-3; no clear D. Sequenced input: PBMCs. CDR3 coding DNA: TGTGCCATCAGCCAGTCCAGTGGAAACACCATATATTTT. It encodes CAISQSSGNTIYF.